This T cell receptor beta chain was captured by sequencing in a study of blood T cell repertoires in COVID-19. Across the whole study: The origin of the acute and convalescent COVID-19 samples was the United States, Italy and Spain. Sample material is recorded as cDNA or gDNA derived from T cells, B-cell-depleted T cells, or PBMCs.

The assay was immunoSEQ multiplex PCR, and TCRdb's table has in-frame clones only and misses some. This sample has 30,000 to 50,000 clones; about four fifths occur once, and the top ten carry roughly 15%. The CDR3 contains 16 residues. V lost 5 bases, J lost 0 bases, and 6 bases stayed unmatched. Germline CDR1 is LNHDA and CDR2 is SQIVND (reference sequence). This sequence joins TRBV19 and TRBJ1-3; 8 bases are a match to TRBD1. Sequenced: peripheral blood. This TCR was sampled from a man over 45 with active or convalescent COVID-19. In DNA, the CDR3 is TGTGCCAGTAGTGACGACAGGGGAGGCTCTGGAAACACCATATATTTT. Its protein product is CASSDDRGGSGNTIYF.